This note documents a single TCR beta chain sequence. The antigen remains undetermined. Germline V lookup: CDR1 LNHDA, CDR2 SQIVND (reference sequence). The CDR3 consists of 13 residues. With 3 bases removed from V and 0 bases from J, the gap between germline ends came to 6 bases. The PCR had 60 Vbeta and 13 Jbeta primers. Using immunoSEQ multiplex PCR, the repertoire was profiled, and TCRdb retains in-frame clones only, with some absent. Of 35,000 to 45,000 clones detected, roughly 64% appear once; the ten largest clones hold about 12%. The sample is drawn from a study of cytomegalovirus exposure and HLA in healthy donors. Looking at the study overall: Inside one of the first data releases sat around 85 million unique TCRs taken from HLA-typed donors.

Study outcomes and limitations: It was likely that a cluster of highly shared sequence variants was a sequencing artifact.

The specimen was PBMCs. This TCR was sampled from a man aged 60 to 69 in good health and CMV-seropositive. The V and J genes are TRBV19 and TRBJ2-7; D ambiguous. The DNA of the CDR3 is TGTGCCAGTAGTATTCAGCGCTCCTACGAGCAGTACTTC. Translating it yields CASSIQRSYEQYF.